Listed here is a single T cell receptor (beta chain). This record belongs to a study of T cell changes during pregnancy in multiple sclerosis. Germline V gives CDR1 LNHDA, CDR2 SQIVND (reference sequence). The CDR3 loop spans 13 amino acids. Trimming stripped 9 bases from V and 2 bases from J, with 11 bases between. The protocol was immunoSEQ multiplex PCR, while the TCRdb copy is restricted to in-frame clones and leaves out a portion. The sample carries some 93,000 clones, 90% to 95% recorded once. V gene TRBV19 combines with J gene TRBJ1-5; D uncertain. This sample comprised peripheral blood, obtained after pregnancy. This clonotype was sampled from a female donor in good health, enrolled as a control in a pregnancy study. The CDR3 protein is CARITYGNQPQHF. CDR3 DNA: TGTGCCAGGATCACCTATGGCAATCAGCCCCAGCATTTT.